These 13 T cell receptor beta chains were all obtained from the same sample, sequenced in a study of PD-1 blockade in classical Hodgkin lymphoma. Brentuximab vedotin exposure varied, and every patient relapsed after autologous stem cell transplantation. Generated by immunoSEQ multiplex PCR, the TCRdb table keeps only in-frame clones and is missing some. Here the sample spans roughly 25,000 clones, 82% being singletons. The specimen was peripheral blood mononuclear cells (PBMCs), collected before the second cycle of nivolumab. The receptors derive from a human donor with classical Hodgkin lymphoma.

The chain recombines TRBV27 with TRBJ1-1; perhaps TRBD1 as D (5 bases). CDR1 MNHEY and CDR2 SMNVEV come from the germline V gene (reference sequence). CDR3 size: 16 residues. Trimming took off 4 bases at V and 6 bases at J, with 21 bases between the two ends. The CDR3 DNA sequence: TGTGCCAGCAGTTCCCCCGGGCGGAGGGGATCCCCTGAAGCTTTCTTT. This encodes CASSSPGRRGSPEAFF.

The rearrangement links TRBV4-3 to TRBJ2-1; D is perhaps TRBD2 (6 bases). This CDR3 contains 18 residues. Trimming removed 0 bases at V and 2 bases at J, with 17 bases between. Germline V gene sequence: CDR1 LGHNA, CDR2 YSLEER. The CDR3 reads CASSQDRGGVFPYNEQFF. CDR3 bases: TGCGCCAGCAGCCAAGATCGGGGCGGGGTCTTTCCCTACAATGAGCAGTTCTTC.

The gene calls are TRBV6-5 and TRBJ2-1; D is perhaps TRBD2 (6 bases). Germline V lookup: CDR1 MNHEY, CDR2 SVGAGI. The CDR3 is 11 residues long. V lost 5 bases, J lost 8 bases, and 7 bases lay in between. The CDR3 nucleotides read TGTGCCAGCAGTAGGAGGGATGAGCAGTTCTTC. This translates into CASSRRDEQFF.

About this clone: The sample carries other DNA sequences with the same CDR3. The chain employs TRBV9 and TRBJ1-2, with D hard to call. The CDR3 sequence is 14 residues long. Germline V gene lookup returns CDR1 SGDLS and CDR2 YYNGEE. The germline V and J ends were trimmed by 4 bases and 8 bases, with 18 bases remaining between them. For the CDR3, the DNA is TGTGCCAGCAGCTCACGGTGGGGAGGCGAGGGCTACACCTTC. It yields the protein CASSSRWGGEGYTF.

The chain has TRBV28 and TRBJ2-4, with 7 bases identical to TRBD2. With V trimmed by 3 bases and J by 7 bases, 9 bases remained unmatched. This CDR3 has 15 amino acids. Germline CDR1 reads MDHEN; CDR2 reads SYDVKM. The CDR3 region has the DNA TGTGCCAGCAGTTTTCGCGTAATCGGGAGGAACATTCAGTACTTC. It is translated as CASSFRVIGRNIQYF.

The chain carries TRBV6-4 and TRBJ2-2, with 10 bases identical to TRBD1. Germline-derived CDR1 and CDR2 are MRHNA and SNTAGT. This CDR3 comprises 14 residues. The V gene end was trimmed by 2 bases and the J gene end by 6 bases; junction bases not matched to a gene: 0. The CDR3 sequence: CASSDGQGAGELFF. DNA of the CDR3: TGTGCCAGCAGTGACGGACAGGGGGCCGGGGAGCTGTTTTTT.

The chain is built from TRBV28 and TRBJ1-1, with D tentatively TRBD1 (5 bases). Germline V CDR1 and CDR2: MDHEN, SYDVKM. The CDR3 runs 12 residues. Deletions cut 3 bases from V and 5 bases from J, with 7 bases between. The chain's CDR3 is CASSFRVTEAFF. The CDR3 DNA sequence: TGTGCCAGCAGTTTCAGGGTGACTGAAGCTTTCTTT.

This sequence joins TRBV7-2 and TRBJ1-5; D call uncertain. There are 15 residues in the CDR3. Germline CDR1 SGHTA, CDR2 FQGNSA. Trimming took off 4 bases at V and 0 bases at J, with 10 bases between the two ends. CDR3 DNA sequence: TGTGCCAGCAGCTGGAACGCAAATAGCAATCAGCCCCAGCATTTT. This sequence encodes CASSWNANSNQPQHF. The variable domain in full, completed from reference TRBV7-2 and TRBJ1-5, reads GAGVSQSPSNKVTEKGKDVELRCDPISGHTALYWYRQSLGQGLEFLIYFQGNSAPDKSGLPSDRFSAERTGGSVSTLTIQRTQQEDSAVYLCASSWNANSNQPQHFGDGTRLSIL.

V gene TRBV5-6 combines with J gene TRBJ1-1; tentatively, D is TRBD1 (6 bases). Germline V lookup: CDR1 SGHDT, CDR2 YYEEEE. The CDR3 runs to 14 residues. V was shortened by 5 bases and J by 5 bases, with 16 bases between the two germline ends. CDR3 amino acids: CASRVGQTLTEAFF. In DNA, the CDR3 is TGTGCCAGCAGGGTAGGACAGACGCTTACTGAAGCTTTCTTT. Filled out from reference TRBV5-6 and TRBJ1-1, the complete variable domain reads DAGVTQSPTHLIKTRGQQVTLRCSPKSGHDTVSWYQQALGQGPQFIFQYYEEEERQRGNFPDRFSGHQFPNYSSELNVNALLLGDSALYLCASRVGQTLTEAFFGQGTRLTVV.

Only one count was recorded for this clone. The chain joins TRBV5-6 to TRBJ2-1; possible D gene TRBD1, 6 bases. Per germline, CDR1 SGHDT and CDR2 YYEEEE. The length of the CDR3 is 13 residues. Deletions cut 4 bases from V and 5 bases from J, with 10 bases between. The CDR3 DNA reads as TGTGCCAGCAGCCGGGACAACAACAATGAGCAGTTCTTC. Protein product: CASSRDNNNEQFF.

The gene calls are TRBV5-4 and TRBJ1-6; 7 bases fit TRBD1. The CDR3 contains 15 residues. The germline CDR1 and CDR2 sequences are SGHNT and YYREEE (reference sequence). V lost 0 bases to trimming and J lost 3 bases; unmatched junction nucleotides: 0. The CDR3: CASSLGQGYNSPLHF. DNA for the CDR3: TGTGCCAGCAGCTTGGGACAGGGCTATAATTCACCCCTCCACTTT.

The chain uses TRBV7-9 and TRBJ2-2; D not resolved. The CDR3 runs 17 residues. Trimming cost V 7 bases and J 5 bases, with 23 bases left between them. The germline V gene has CDR1 SEHNR and CDR2 FQNEAQ (reference sequence). The CDR3 spells CASISFLPTFGTGELFF. CDR3 bases: TGTGCCAGCATAAGTTTCCTTCCTACATTCGGTACCGGGGAGCTGTTTTTT.

The rearrangement uses TRBV4-2 and TRBJ2-7; D gene uncertain. CDR1 LGHNA and CDR2 YNFKEQ come from the germline V gene. Trimming shortened V by 0 bases and J by 3 bases, and 0 bases separated the two germline ends. This CDR3 contains 11 residues. The CDR3 region is CASSQDYEQYF. The CDR3 nucleotides are TGTGCCAGCAGCCAAGACTACGAGCAGTACTTC.